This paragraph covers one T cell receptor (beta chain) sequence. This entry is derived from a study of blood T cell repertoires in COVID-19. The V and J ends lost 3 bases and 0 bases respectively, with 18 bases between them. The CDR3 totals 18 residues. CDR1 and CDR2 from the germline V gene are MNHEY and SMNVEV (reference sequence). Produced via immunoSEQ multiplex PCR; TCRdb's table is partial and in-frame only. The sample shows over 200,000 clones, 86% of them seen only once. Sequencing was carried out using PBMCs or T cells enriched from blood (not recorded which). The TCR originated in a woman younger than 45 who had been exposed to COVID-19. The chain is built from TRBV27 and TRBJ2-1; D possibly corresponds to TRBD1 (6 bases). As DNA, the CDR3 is TGTGCCAGCAGTTTCCGCGGTAGGGCGACAGGCTCCTACAATGAGCAGTTCTTC. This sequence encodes CASSFRGRATGSYNEQFF.